These 13 T cell receptor beta chains were sequenced from one sample in a study of B cell selection in AIRE deficiency. Conventional CD4 T cells were sorted as CD4+CD127+ cells. Produced via immunoSEQ multiplex PCR; TCRdb's table is partial and in-frame only. The sample includes over 20,000 clones, approximately 97% seen only once; the top ten take around 0.31%. The sequenced sample was conventional CD4+ T cells sorted from PBMCs. These receptors all stem from a human donor with AIRE deficiency.

The chain is built from TRBV4-2 and TRBJ2-1; 12 bases map to TRBD2. This CDR3 contains 17 residues. V gave up 5 bases and J gave up 10 bases; unmatched junction bases: 15. Per the germline V gene, CDR1 is LGHNA and CDR2 is YNFKEQ. The CDR3 loop is CASSGSFSSGRAWEQFF. CDR3 coding DNA: TGTGCCAGCAGCGGTTCATTTTCTAGCGGGAGGGCCTGGGAGCAGTTCTTC.

This clone was detected once. The V call is TRBV4-2, the J call TRBJ2-1, with 8 bases that match TRBD2. The ends lost 3 bases at V and 5 bases at J; junction bases unmatched: 6. The CDR3 loop spans 15 amino acids. Per germline, CDR1 LGHNA and CDR2 YNFKEQ. CDR3 bases: TGTGCCAGCAGCCATCAGGGACTAGGTAACAATGAGCAGTTCTTC. Its protein product is CASSHQGLGNNEQFF.

The CDR3 nucleotides read TGTGCCATCAGTGGTCGGCTAGCGGGAGGGCCAGATCCAGATACGCAGTATTTT. Its protein product is CAISGRLAGGPDPDTQYF. V usage is TRBV10-3 and J usage is TRBJ2-3, with TRBD2 matching 12 bases. CDR1 and CDR2 from the germline V gene are ENHRY and SYGVKD. The junction had 12 bases not matched to a gene; V was cut back by 4 bases and J by 4 bases. The CDR3 has 18 residues.

The chain couples TRBV6-1 to TRBJ2-2; maybe TRBD1 (6 bases). The CDR3 spans 16 residues. Germline CDR1 reads MNHNS; CDR2 reads SASEGT. The V gene lost 1 base and the J gene lost 3 bases, with 12 bases spanning the gap. This CDR3 is CASSEDQGRDTGELFF. The CDR3 bases are TGTGCCAGCAGTGAAGATCAGGGGCGGGACACCGGGGAGCTGTTTTTT.

This sequence joins TRBV28 and TRBJ2-3; D remains ambiguous. The CDR3 extends over 15 amino acids. Germline V gene lookup returns CDR1 MDHEN and CDR2 SYDVKM. Trimming took 5 bases from V and 3 from J, leaving 15 bases between them. CDR3 residues: CASSPGPKRTDTQYF. As DNA, the CDR3 is TGTGCCAGCAGTCCGGGTCCAAAAAGGACAGATACGCAGTATTTT.

The gene calls are TRBV4-2 and TRBJ2-5; D is unresolved. V lost 0 bases and J lost 6, with 5 bases in between. The CDR3 has 12 amino acids. Germline CDR1 reads LGHNA; CDR2 reads YNFKEQ. In DNA, the CDR3 is TGTGCCAGCAGCCAAGAGCTAAAGACCCAGTACTTC. It translates to CASSQELKTQYF.

This clone was found once. The CDR3: CASSSDVTEAFF. CDR3 coding DNA: TGCGCCAGCAGCTCGGACGTAACTGAAGCTTTCTTT. The rearrangement uses TRBV5-1 and TRBJ1-1; D remains unclear. CDR1 is SGHRS and CDR2 is YFSETQ in the germline V gene. Trimming removed 3 bases at V and 5 bases at J, with 8 bases between. The length of the CDR3 is 12 residues. The full variable domain, with the rest looked up from reference TRBV5-1 and TRBJ1-1, is KAGVTQTPRYLIKTRGQQVTLSCSPISGHRSVSWYQQTPGQGLQFLFEYFSETQRNKGNFPGRFSGRQFSNSRSEMNVSTLELGDSALYLCASSSDVTEAFFGQGTRLTVV.

The chain links TRBV21-1 to TRBJ2-4; the table's D call, TRBD1, was not checked against the DNA. TRBV21-1 represents a pseudogene. The CDR3 sequence is 19 residues long. This chain's CDR3 is CASSKDFGQISLAKNIQYF. The CDR3 region has the DNA TGTGCCAGCAGCAAAGATTTCGGACAGATTTCGCTAGCCAAAAACATTCAGTACTTC.

This rearrangement joins TRBV28 to TRBJ1-5; tentative D call: TRBD1 (5 bases). The CDR3 consists of 14 residues. CDR1 MDHEN and CDR2 SYDVKM come from the germline V gene. The germline V and J ends were trimmed by 5 bases and 4 bases, with 12 bases remaining between them. The chain's CDR3 is CASSQIGGNQPQHF. The CDR3 coding sequence is TGTGCCAGCAGTCAAATCGGGGGTAATCAGCCCCAGCATTTT.

The chain combines TRBV5-1 with TRBJ2-5, with D unresolved. Trimming removed 6 bases from V and 1 base from J, with 19 bases in between. Germline V gene data show CDR1 as SGHRS and CDR2 as YFSETQ. CDR3 length equals 16 residues. Written as DNA, the CDR3 is TGCGCCAGCATCCAAGCCCCTTGGTCCCCCCAAGAGACCCAGTACTTC. Translating it yields CASIQAPWSPQETQYF.

The chain is built from TRBV5-1 and TRBJ1-6; D remains ambiguous. Germline CDR1 reads SGHRS; CDR2 reads YFSETQ. V lost 2 bases, J lost 8 bases, and 11 bases lay in between. CDR3 length: 14 amino acids. CDR3 sequence reads: CASSLGQEYSPLHF. Written as DNA, the CDR3 is TGCGCCAGCAGCTTAGGTCAGGAATATTCACCCCTCCACTTT. Variable domain in full (rest from reference TRBV5-1 and TRBJ1-6): KAGVTQTPRYLIKTRGQQVTLSCSPISGHRSVSWYQQTPGQGLQFLFEYFSETQRNKGNFPGRFSGRQFSNSRSEMNVSTLELGDSALYLCASSLGQEYSPLHFGNGTRLTVT.

This clone was detected only once. The chain carries TRBV2 and TRBJ1-5, with D perhaps TRBD1 (6 bases). There are 12 residues in the CDR3. Germline V gene sequence: CDR1 SNHLY, CDR2 FYNNEI. The V end was cut by 7 bases, the J end by 9 bases, with 13 bases between. This CDR3 is CASKGDLLPQHF. DNA for the CDR3: TGTGCCAGCAAGGGGGACTTATTGCCCCAGCATTTT. Full variable domain (missing parts from reference TRBV2 and TRBJ1-5): EPEVTQTPSHQVTQMGQEVILRCVPISNHLYFYWYRQILGQKVEFLVSFYNNEISEKSEIFDDQFSVERPDGSNFTLKIRSTKLEDSAMYFCASKGDLLPQHFGDGTRLSIL.

The V gene is TRBV7-3, the J gene TRBJ2-5, with 11 bases identical to TRBD2. CDR1 and CDR2 from the germline V gene are SGHTA and FQGTGA. The CDR3 contains 15 residues. The junction had 4 bases not matched to a gene; V was cut back by 5 bases and J by 2 bases. The CDR3 loop is CASSLGTSGQETQYF. The CDR3 nucleotides read TGTGCCAGCAGCCTAGGGACTAGCGGTCAAGAGACCCAGTACTTC.